These 20 T cell receptor beta chains came from one sample sequenced in a study of breast tumors, draining lymph nodes, adjacent tissues. Axillary draining lymph nodes of breast cancer patients supplied the node samples. TCRdb re-derived calls from the multiplex PCR reads in MiXCR, one entry per CDR3 protein. Counted here are about 100,000 distinct CDR3 sequences, around 21% occurring once; the ten biggest clones make up roughly 1.2%. The source material was axillary lymph node tissue. Receptor source: a female donor with breast cancer. Some clones in this sample may be carry-over from other donors' samples.

This clonotype was detected many times. V and J are TRBV9 and TRBJ2-3; possibly TRBD2 for D (6 bases). V lost 0 bases, J lost 5 bases, and 13 bases lay in between. The length of the CDR3 is 15 residues. The germline CDR1 and CDR2 sequences are SGDLS and YYNGEE. The chain's CDR3 is CASSVGTGEGDTQYF. The CDR3 DNA reads TGTGCCAGCAGCGTAGGGACGGGGGAAGGAGATACGCAGTATTTT.

V and J are TRBV5-1 and TRBJ1-6, with D unclear. Germline V gene data show CDR1 as SGHRS and CDR2 as YFSETQ. The CDR3 runs to 12 residues. V was shortened by 4 bases and J by 3 bases, with 2 bases between the two germline ends. Here the CDR3 reads CASSNYNSPLHF. The CDR3 coding sequence is TGCGCCAGCAGCAACTATAATTCACCCCTCCACTTT.

This rearrangement joins TRBV7-9 to TRBJ2-4, with D perhaps matching TRBD1 or TRBD2 (6 bases each). CDR1 is SEHNR and CDR2 is FQNEAQ in the germline V gene (reference sequence). V dropped 1 base and J dropped 6 bases, with 13 bases sitting between them. The CDR3 is made up of 15 amino acids. CDR3 in amino acids: CASSLERGPSNIQYF. CDR3 bases: TGTGCCAGCAGCTTAGAACGGGGGCCCTCAAACATTCAGTACTTC. Supplemented by reference TRBV7-9 and TRBJ2-4, the full variable domain reads DTGVSQNPRHKITKRGQNVTFRCDPISEHNRLYWYRQTLGQGPEFLTYFQNEAQLEKSRLLSDRFSAERPKGSFSTLEIQRTEQGDSAMYLCASSLERGPSNIQYFGAGTRLSVL.

The V gene is TRBV20-1, the J gene TRBJ2-3; 14 bases align to TRBD2. Germline V CDR1 and CDR2: DFQATT, SNEGSKA (reference sequence). With 1 base clipped from V and 4 bases from J, the junction kept 1 base outside the gene matches. This CDR3 is 15 amino acids long. The DNA of the CDR3 is TGCAGTGCTAGAGCGGGACTAGCGGGAGCAGATACGCAGTATTTT. As protein: CSARAGLAGADTQYF.

This clonotype has a handful of counts. This chain links TRBV4-1 with TRBJ2-2, with D perhaps TRBD2 (5 bases). The CDR3 is 16 residues long. In germline, CDR1 is MGHRA, CDR2 YSYEKL. V was cut by 4 bases and J by 6 bases, with 18 bases left in between. The CDR3 coding sequence is TGCGCCAGCAGCCCCGAGGGCTGGGGTAGGTCCGGGGAGCTGTTTTTT. Residues: CASSPEGWGRSGELFF.

In this sample, this clonotype turned up many times. The chain is built from TRBV7-2 and TRBJ2-7; no clear D gene. The CDR3 totals 15 residues. Germline values: CDR1 SGHTA, CDR2 FQGNSA. V lost 3 bases, J lost 1 base, and 13 bases lay in between. In DNA, the CDR3 is TGTGCCAGCAGCTTGGGCCGACGTATTTCCTACGAGCAGTACTTC. It specifies CASSLGRRISYEQYF.

This clonotype has at least ten counts. The chain employs TRBV4-1 and TRBJ2-1, with TRBD2 identical over 8 bases. CDR1 and CDR2 (germline): MGHRA, YSYEKL. The CDR3 consists of 17 residues. The V and J ends lost 4 bases and 1 base, in that order; junction bases with no gene match: 9. The CDR3 spells CASSPAPSGSSYNEQFF. The CDR3 DNA is TGCGCCAGCAGCCCAGCCCCGAGCGGGAGTTCCTACAATGAGCAGTTCTTC.

This clonotype was counted ten times or more. V usage is TRBV7-9 and J usage is TRBJ2-2, with a tentative D call TRBD1 (5 bases). The CDR3 runs 13 residues. V was pared by 5 bases and J by 6 bases, with 10 bases between. Germline CDR1 is SEHNR and CDR2 is FQNEAQ (reference sequence). The chain's CDR3 is CASSGPRAGELFF. CDR3 DNA sequence: TGTGCCAGCAGCGGCCCCAGGGCCGGGGAGCTGTTTTTT. Complete variable domain (other parts from reference TRBV7-9 and TRBJ2-2): DTGVSQNPRHKITKRGQNVTFRCDPISEHNRLYWYRQTLGQGPEFLTYFQNEAQLEKSRLLSDRFSAERPKGSFSTLEIQRTEQGDSAMYLCASSGPRAGELFFGEGSRLTVL.

This clonotype has ten or more counts. The genes are TRBV11-3 and TRBJ2-1; TRBD2 might be the D (6 bases). The CDR3 spans 15 residues. The germline CDR1 and CDR2 sequences are SGHNT and YENEEA. Trimming stripped 0 bases from V and 8 bases from J, with 14 bases between. CDR3 coding DNA: TGTGCCAGCAGCTTAGACGGACGACGGAGGGATGAGCAGTTCTTC. Translation gives CASSLDGRRRDEQFF.

This clonotype occurred many times. The J gene is TRBJ2-5, the V gene TRBV10-1, with 9 bases aligning to TRBD2. The V gene end was trimmed by 4 bases and the J gene end by 4 bases; junction bases not matched to a gene: 4. The CDR3 runs 14 residues. The V gene's germline CDR1 is WNHNN and CDR2 SYGVQD (reference sequence). The CDR3: CASSVSGRGETQYF. DNA for the CDR3: TGCGCCAGCAGTGTTAGCGGGAGAGGAGAGACCCAGTACTTC.

This clonotype was picked up many times. The chain carries TRBV7-9 and TRBJ2-2; TRBD1 agrees at 7 bases. V trimming: 2 bases; J trimming: 6 bases; junction bases outside the gene matches: 6. This CDR3 contains 15 residues. In germline, CDR1 is SEHNR, CDR2 FQNEAQ (reference sequence). The CDR3 nucleotides read TGTGCCAGCAGCTTATGGGGGACAGAAGCCGGGGAGCTGTTTTTT. Translating it yields CASSLWGTEAGELFF.

This clonotype was seen ten or more times. The chain uses TRBV2 and TRBJ2-1; D not certain. The CDR3 extends over 13 amino acids. V was pared by 6 bases and J by 6 bases, with 12 bases between. The germline V gene encodes CDR1 SNHLY and CDR2 FYNNEI. CDR3 loop: CASSPQAGNEQFF. The CDR3 nucleotides are TGTGCCAGCAGCCCGCAGGCAGGCAATGAGCAGTTCTTC.

A note on this clonotype: A much larger clone differs by one base, so this may be a read error. The chain couples TRBV29-1 to TRBJ2-5; TRBD1 is a possible D gene (5 bases). Germline V gives CDR1 SQVTM, CDR2 ANQGSEA. This CDR3 is built from 12 residues. V was cut by 7 bases and J by 5 bases, with 14 bases left in between. The CDR3 coding sequence is TGCAGCGCCAGAAGGGGCGGCGAGACCCAGTACTTC. Residues: CSARRGGETQYF.

This clonotype showed up just a few times. The chain employs TRBV5-4 and TRBJ2-1; 8 bases map to TRBD1. This CDR3 is 16 amino acids long. The J segment lost 7 bases and the V segment lost 1 base, leaving 10 bases of the junction unmatched. The germline gives CDR1 SGHNT, CDR2 YYREEE (reference sequence). The CDR3 bases are TGTGCCAGCAGCTTGAATTTCGGACAGGGTGGGAATGAGCAGTTCTTC. The encoded protein is CASSLNFGQGGNEQFF.

V is TRBV20-1 and J is TRBJ2-3, with 13 nucleotides matching TRBD2. The CDR3 is 16 amino acids. CDR1 and CDR2 (germline): DFQATT, SNEGSKA (reference sequence). The V segment lost 5 bases and the J segment 2 bases; nucleotides outside the gene matches: 7. CDR3 residues: CSAYRTSGGHTDTQYF. In DNA form, the CDR3 reads TGCAGTGCTTATAGGACTAGCGGGGGACACACAGATACGCAGTATTTT.

About this clonotype: Just one base apart from a much larger clone, this may be a read error. The chain joins TRBV3-1 to TRBJ1-6, with D possibly matching TRBD1 (5 bases). V was trimmed by 2 bases and J by 7 bases, leaving 9 bases between them. Germline-derived CDR1 and CDR2 are LGHDT and YNNKEL (reference sequence). This CDR3 is built from 14 residues. The CDR3 region has the DNA TGTGCCAGCAGCCAAATGGGGCGAAATTCACCCCTCCACTTT. Its protein product is CASSQMGRNSPLHF.

A remark on this clonotype: A read error may explain this, as a much larger clone is one base away. The J gene is TRBJ2-2, the V gene TRBV14, with D uncertain. In germline, CDR1 is SGHDN, CDR2 FVKESK. The V end lost 2 bases, the J end lost 9 bases, and 16 bases lay between the germline ends. This CDR3 has 15 residues. In DNA form, the CDR3 reads TGTGCCAGCAGCCAAATGGAATCACCCGCCAGGGAGCTGTTTTTT. Translating gives CASSQMESPARELFF. Full variable domain (missing parts from reference TRBV14 and TRBJ2-2): EAGVTQFPSHSVIEKGQTVTLRCDPISGHDNLYWYRRVMGKEIKFLLHFVKESKQDESGMPNNRFLAERTGGTYSTLKVQPAELEDSGVYFCASSQMESPARELFFGEGSRLTVL.

This chain connects TRBV11-2 to TRBJ2-2; D call uncertain. This CDR3 region has 15 residues. CDR1 and CDR2 from the germline V gene are SGHAT and FQNNGV. With 8 bases removed from V and 4 bases from J, the gap between germline ends came to 17 bases. The CDR3 reads CASPLKGAGTGELFF. The CDR3 DNA reads as TGTGCCAGCCCTCTCAAGGGCGCAGGCACCGGGGAGCTGTTTTTT.

This clonotype was picked up many times. The chain combines TRBV5-4 with TRBJ2-1; TRBD2 is a possible D gene (5 bases). Per the germline V gene, CDR1 is SGHNT and CDR2 is YYREEE (reference sequence). The CDR3 runs to 15 residues. V was shortened by 1 base and J by 6 bases, with 14 bases between the two germline ends. CDR3 coding DNA: TGTGCCAGCAGCTTGCTGTCAGGCGGAGGCAATGAGCAGTTCTTC. Translated: CASSLLSGGGNEQFF.

Details on this clonotype: One junction end does not reproduce the germline sequence, and a read error may be involved. The chain uses TRBV6-1 and TRBJ1-3, with D uncertain. CDR1 MNHNS and CDR2 SASEGT come from the germline V gene. The CDR3 spans 13 residues. CDR3 loop: CASIQSSGSTIYF. The CDR3 DNA reads TGTGCCAGCATTCAGAGCTCTGGAAGCACCATATATTTT.